The 32 T cell receptor beta chains below were found in one sample sequenced in a study of Graves' ophthalmopathy and Graves' hyperthyroidism (dated by TCRdb to 2016 to 2018). TCRdb shows the sequencer as Illumina HiSeq 2000. TCR beta CDR3 regions were amplified from RNA transcripts for repertoire sequencing. The first round was an RT-PCR using HTBI primers with the Qiagen OneStep RT-PCR kit, and this first round was followed by a second-round multiplex PCR, then size selection and purification. The public reads were reanalyzed by TCRdb: fastp trimming at Q25, MiXCR alignment, in-frame beta chains only. Each entry merges the rows of one CDR3 protein and shows their most common DNA and genes. Present in this sample are some 160,000 distinct CDR3 sequences, just under 40% of which were seen just once. Around 8.9% of the sample goes to the ten largest clones. Sequenced material: peripheral blood. Receptor source: a man between 25 and 39 years old with Graves' ophthalmopathy. Donor details come from another sample of the same person, matched by shared clones.

This clonotype has a count of ten or more. The chain employs TRBV20-1 and TRBJ2-7; a weak D match, TRBD2 (6 bases). The CDR3 runs 13 residues. The germline V gene encodes CDR1 DFQATT and CDR2 SNEGSKA (reference sequence). Trimming removed 3 bases at V and 7 bases at J, with 16 bases between. This CDR3 is CSASLSGPREQYF. CDR3 nucleotides: TGCAGTGCTAGTTTGAGCGGGCCAAGGGAGCAGTACTTC.

DNA of the CDR3: TGCGCCAGCAGCCAAGAGAGTGACCTCGGGGCTGGCTACACCTTC. Protein sequence: CASSQESDLGAGYTF. This rearrangement joins TRBV4-3 to TRBJ1-2; D may be TRBD1 (5 bases). Germline assignment: CDR1 LGHNA and CDR2 YSLEER. The V end lost 0 bases, the J end lost 7 bases, and 15 bases lay between the germline ends. The CDR3 loop spans 15 amino acids.

The V gene is TRBV12-3 or TRBV12-4, the J gene TRBJ2-7; D is perhaps TRBD2 (7 bases). Trimming cost V 7 bases and J 3 bases, with 13 bases left between them. This CDR3 spans 13 amino acids. The CDR3 DNA follows: TGTGCCAGCACCTTGGGGGGGCACTACGAGCAGTACTTC. Translating gives CASTLGGHYEQYF.

The chain joins TRBV6-1 to TRBJ1-1; TRBD1 is a possible D gene (6 bases). The CDR3 has 14 residues. The V end lost 6 bases, the J end lost 6 bases, and 17 bases lay between the germline ends. Germline values: CDR1 MNHNS, CDR2 SASEGT. DNA of the CDR3: TGTGCCAGCAGACGACAGGTTTTTGGCGCTGAAGCTTTCTTT. This sequence encodes CASRRQVFGAEAFF.

This clonotype was recorded at least ten times. This chain links TRBV6-2 or TRBV6-3 with TRBJ2-7; TRBD2 aligns across 10 bases. Germline assignment: CDR1 MNHEY and CDR2 SVGEGT. The CDR3 totals 15 residues. Losses at the gene ends were 2 bases for V and 5 bases for J; bases not matched to a gene: 6. The CDR3, as DNA: TGTGCCAGCAGTTACGTTCTAGCGGGAGTGCACGAGCAGTACTTC. Protein: CASSYVLAGVHEQYF.

This clonotype was picked up many times. This rearrangement joins TRBV28 to TRBJ1-5; 9 bases are shared with TRBD1. CDR3 length equals 15 residues. Germline assignment: CDR1 MDHEN and CDR2 SYDVKM. The trim removed 2 bases at V and 6 bases at J, leaving 5 bases unmatched. CDR3 in DNA: TGTGCCAGCAGTTTAAGGGACAGGGATACTCAGCCCCAGCATTTT. Its translation is CASSLRDRDTQPQHF.

This chain links TRBV18 with TRBJ2-2; D uncertain. The CDR3 extends over 15 amino acids. V lost 2 bases to trimming and J lost 8 bases, with 15 bases between them. CDR1 and CDR2 from the germline V gene are KGHSH and LQKENI. The CDR3 nucleotides read TGTGCCAGCTCACCATTGCCAGATTTGAGAGGGGAGCTGTTTTTT. As protein: CASSPLPDLRGELFF. Drawing the rest from reference TRBV18 and TRBJ2-2, the complete variable domain is NAGVMQNPRHLVRRRGQEARLRCSPMKGHSHVYWYRQLPEEGLKFMVYLQKENIIDESGMPKERFSAEFPKEGPSILRIQQVVRGDSAAYFCASSPLPDLRGELFFGEGSRLTVL.

The V and J genes are TRBV6-1 and TRBJ2-5; a weak D match, TRBD2 (6 bases). Germline V gene sequence: CDR1 MNHNS, CDR2 SASEGT. This CDR3 spans 17 amino acids. The ends were cut back, 5 bases at V and 1 base at J, with 20 bases in the middle. The CDR3 coding sequence is TGTGCCAGCAGTCCCCCTGGTGAGATTAGCGGCCAAGAGACCCAGTACTTC. Translation: CASSPPGEISGQETQYF.

This clonotype was detected ten times or more. In nucleotides, the CDR3 is TGTGCCAGCAGTTTATACGGCACAGGGGCCACTGAAGCTTTCTTT. This encodes CASSLYGTGATEAFF. This sequence joins TRBV28 and TRBJ1-1; 7 nucleotides match TRBD1. The CDR3 contains 15 residues. J gave up 4 bases and V 1 base, and 6 bases lay outside the gene matches. Germline CDR1 reads MDHEN; CDR2 reads SYDVKM. Complete variable domain (other parts from reference TRBV28 and TRBJ1-1): DVKVTQSSRYLVKRTGEKVFLECVQDMDHENMFWYRQDPGLGLRLIYFSYDVKMKEKGDIPEGYSVSREKKERFSLILESASTNQTSMYLCASSLYGTGATEAFFGQGTRLTVV.

This chain joins TRBV11-2 and TRBJ1-1; D possibly corresponds to TRBD1 (5 bases). CDR3 length: 16 amino acids. Trimming pared 5 bases from V and 6 bases from J, leaving 22 bases between. CDR1 is SGHAT, CDR2 FQNNGV, per germline. This CDR3 reads CASSRKAEDAGAEAFF. The CDR3 coding sequence is TGTGCCAGCAGCCGTAAAGCCGAGGACGCGGGGGCTGAAGCTTTCTTT.

V and J are TRBV28 and TRBJ2-5; TRBD2 agrees at 8 bases. V was pared by 5 bases and J by 1 base, with 12 bases of the junction left unmatched. The CDR3 runs to 17 residues. The germline V gene encodes CDR1 MDHEN and CDR2 SYDVKM. CDR3 residues: CASSTEDSGVVQETQYF. CDR3 sequence (DNA): TGTGCCAGCAGTACCGAGGATAGCGGGGTAGTCCAAGAGACCCAGTACTTC.

The genes are TRBV6-1 and TRBJ1-1, with TRBD1 matching over 7 bases. CDR3 length: 14 residues. After removal of 6 bases from V and 3 bases from J, the junction contained 7 bases not matched to a gene. CDR1 and CDR2 (germline): MNHNS, SASEGT. The CDR3 bases are TGTGCCAGCAGGGCAGGGGGATTGGACACTGAAGCTTTCTTT. This translates into CASRAGGLDTEAFF.

This clonotype showed up many times. This rearrangement joins TRBV25-1 to TRBJ1-1; the match to TRBD1 covers 8 bases. The CDR3 sequence is 13 residues long. The junction had 8 bases not matched to a gene; V was cut back by 9 bases and J by 5 bases. Germline lookup yields CDR1 MGHDK and CDR2 SYGVNS. CDR3: CASAQGAGTEAFF. The CDR3 nucleotides read TGTGCCAGTGCGCAGGGGGCGGGTACTGAAGCTTTCTTT.

This chain links TRBV6-2 or TRBV6-3 with TRBJ1-5; the D gene is possibly TRBD1 (5 bases). The CDR3 consists of 15 residues. Deletions cut 6 bases from V and 1 base from J, with 13 bases between. CDR1 is MNHEY, CDR2 SVGEGT, per germline. The chain's CDR3 is CASSPFEGSNQPQHF. CDR3 sequence (DNA): TGTGCCAGCAGCCCTTTCGAGGGGAGCAATCAGCCCCAGCATTTT.

This clonotype has just a few counts. The chain combines TRBV12-3 or TRBV12-4 with TRBJ1-2, with TRBD1 matching over 7 bases. V dropped 1 base and J dropped 2; count of bases not matched to a gene: 1. This CDR3 has 14 residues. The CDR3 sequence: CASSLGGQNYGYTF. The CDR3 nucleotides read TGTGCCAGCAGTTTAGGGGGACAGAACTATGGCTACACCTTC.

The V call is TRBV7-2, the J call TRBJ2-5; 9 positions match TRBD1. Germline V lookup: CDR1 SGHTA, CDR2 FQGNSA. There are 13 residues in the CDR3. J gave up 4 bases and V 4 bases, and 1 base lay outside the gene matches. CDR3 sequence (DNA): TGTGCCAGCAGCTGGGACAGGGCAGAGACCCAGTACTTC. The encoded protein is CASSWDRAETQYF.

The chain links TRBV6-5 to TRBJ2-5, with 8 bases fitting TRBD2. The CDR3 spans 13 residues. Losses at the gene ends were 2 bases for V and 7 bases for J; bases not matched to a gene: 3. Germline CDR1 reads MNHEY; CDR2 reads SVGAGI. The DNA for the CDR3 is TGTGCCAGCAGTTACAGCGGGGGTGGGACCCAGTACTTC. The encoded protein is CASSYSGGGTQYF.

The rearrangement uses TRBV28 and TRBJ2-7; TRBD1 or TRBD2 may be the D gene (5 bases each). Germline CDR1 MDHEN, CDR2 SYDVKM. CDR3 length: 12 amino acids. Trimming stripped 6 bases from V and 3 bases from J, with 9 bases between. As DNA, the CDR3 is TGTGCCAGCAGCGGGACGCACTACGAGCAGTACTTC. Residues: CASSGTHYEQYF.

This clonotype was detected ten times or more. The rearrangement uses TRBV2 and TRBJ1-2; 7 positions match TRBD1. J gave up 8 bases and V 4 bases, and 4 bases lay outside the gene matches. CDR3 length equals 12 residues. Germline V lookup: CDR1 SNHLY, CDR2 FYNNEI. The CDR3 loop is CASSGQGWGYTF. CDR3 sequence (DNA): TGTGCCAGCAGTGGACAGGGCTGGGGCTACACCTTC.

This clonotype was detected ten times or more. The genes are TRBV6-1 and TRBJ2-5, with TRBD2 as a possible D gene (5 bases). The V and J ends lost 6 bases and 1 base respectively, with 12 bases between them. The CDR3 has 14 amino acids. CDR1 and CDR2 from the germline V gene are MNHNS and SASEGT. As DNA, the CDR3 is TGTGCCAGCAGCGAGAGGGTTGCCCAAGAGACCCAGTACTTC. The encoded protein is CASSERVAQETQYF.

This clonotype was seen at least ten times. This chain uses TRBV28 with TRBJ1-1; no firm D call. This CDR3 comprises 15 residues. V gave up 1 base and J gave up 0 bases, with 9 bases separating them. The germline V gene encodes CDR1 MDHEN and CDR2 SYDVKM. The CDR3 DNA reads TGTGCCAGCAGTTTATCTGGAAGAATGAACACTGAAGCTTTCTTT. It specifies CASSLSGRMNTEAFF.

This clonotype was observed many times. The chain recombines TRBV6-2 or TRBV6-3 with TRBJ2-7, with 11 nucleotides matching TRBD2. The CDR3 consists of 20 residues. In germline, CDR1 is MNHEY, CDR2 SVGEGT. V lost 0 bases and J lost 3; bases outside the gene matches: 16. The CDR3 DNA is TGTGCCAGCAGTTACTCGAGGGTAGGAGACCTGACTAGCGGGATCTACGAGCAGTACTTC. This translates into CASSYSRVGDLTSGIYEQYF.

V and J are TRBV6-1 and TRBJ1-1; no definite D call. Germline assignment: CDR1 MNHNS and CDR2 SASEGT. This CDR3 spans 13 amino acids. The V and J ends lost 7 bases and 1 base respectively, with 10 bases between them. CDR3 DNA: TGTGCCAGCATGAGAGGGCGGAACACTGAAGCTTTCTTT. This codes for CASMRGRNTEAFF.

This clonotype occurred many times. J is TRBJ2-4 and V is TRBV20-1; no firm D call. Germline V lookup: CDR1 DFQATT, CDR2 SNEGSKA (reference sequence). Trimming took off 2 bases at V and 0 bases at J, with 5 bases between the two ends. The CDR3 extends over 13 amino acids. The CDR3 loop reads CSARSIAKNIQYF. The CDR3 DNA reads as TGCAGTGCTAGAAGTATAGCCAAAAACATTCAGTACTTC.

In this sample, this clonotype turned up a few times. The chain recombines TRBV6-1 with TRBJ2-2, with a tentative D call TRBD2 (5 bases). The CDR3 totals 15 residues. Trimming took 2 bases from V and 4 from J, leaving 11 bases between them. CDR1 is MNHNS and CDR2 is SASEGT in the germline V gene. The CDR3 reads CASSEYLEGTGELFF. For the CDR3, the DNA is TGTGCCAGCAGTGAATACCTAGAGGGCACCGGGGAGCTGTTTTTT.

The chain has TRBV6-1 and TRBJ1-2; D is uncertain. CDR3 length: 15 amino acids. V lost 4 bases and J 3 bases, leaving 15 bases between the germline ends. CDR1 is MNHNS and CDR2 is SASEGT in the germline V gene. CDR3 region: CASSAPGEGDYGYTF. CDR3 DNA: TGTGCCAGCAGTGCCCCCGGGGAGGGAGACTATGGCTACACCTTC.

This clonotype was seen at least ten times. The genes are TRBV11-3 and TRBJ1-1; D not resolved. Trimming shortened V by 1 base and J by 7 bases, and 22 bases separated the two germline ends. This CDR3 is built from 17 residues. The germline V gene encodes CDR1 SGHNT and CDR2 YENEEA. The CDR3 region has the DNA TGTGCCAGCAGCTTAGTCCGGCCACAGAGACATAACCTTGAAGCTTTCTTT. Translated, it gives CASSLVRPQRHNLEAFF.

This clonotype was observed many times. The J gene is TRBJ1-5, the V gene TRBV6-2 or TRBV6-3; D is perhaps TRBD1 (6 bases). The V end lost 0 bases, the J end lost 4 bases, and 13 bases lay between the germline ends. CDR1 is MNHEY, CDR2 SVGEGT, per germline. CDR3 length: 16 amino acids. Here the CDR3 DNA reads TGTGCCAGCAGTTACTCACGGACAGTTCCGAATCAGCCCCAGCATTTT. This gives the protein CASSYSRTVPNQPQHF.

This clonotype was detected many times. The chain joins TRBV24-1 to TRBJ1-2; TRBD1 agrees at 10 bases. The CDR3 runs to 16 residues. The V and J ends lost 4 bases and 7 bases, in that order; junction bases with no gene match: 11. CDR1 KGHDR and CDR2 SFDVKD come from the germline V gene. CDR3 protein: CATSDYSGTGALGYTF. The CDR3 region has the DNA TGTGCCACCAGTGACTATTCCGGGACAGGGGCACTTGGCTACACCTTC.

V and J are TRBV29-1 and TRBJ1-2; D perhaps matches TRBD1 (5 bases). This CDR3 is built from 14 residues. The V end was cut by 3 bases, the J end by 4 bases, with 15 bases between. The germline CDR1 and CDR2 sequences are SQVTM and ANQGSEA. As DNA, the CDR3 is TGCAGCGTTGATAGGGGCCTGGGCTCCTATGGCTACACCTTC. Translating it yields CSVDRGLGSYGYTF.

V usage is TRBV6-2 or TRBV6-3 and J usage is TRBJ2-5; D gene unclear. Trimming removed 0 bases at V and 0 bases at J, with 8 bases between. The germline CDR1 and CDR2 sequences are MNHEY and SVGEGT. The length of the CDR3 is 15 residues. CDR3 DNA: TGTGCCAGCAGTTACTCAACGCGAAACCAAGAGACCCAGTACTTC. This encodes CASSYSTRNQETQYF.

This sequence joins TRBV20-1 and TRBJ1-2, with D uncertain. The germline V gene has CDR1 DFQATT and CDR2 SNEGSKA (reference sequence). Trimming stripped 0 bases from V and 3 bases from J, with 11 bases between. This CDR3 comprises 14 residues. CDR3 region: CSARDRVGDYGYTF. CDR3 in DNA: TGCAGTGCTAGAGATAGGGTAGGAGACTATGGCTACACCTTC.